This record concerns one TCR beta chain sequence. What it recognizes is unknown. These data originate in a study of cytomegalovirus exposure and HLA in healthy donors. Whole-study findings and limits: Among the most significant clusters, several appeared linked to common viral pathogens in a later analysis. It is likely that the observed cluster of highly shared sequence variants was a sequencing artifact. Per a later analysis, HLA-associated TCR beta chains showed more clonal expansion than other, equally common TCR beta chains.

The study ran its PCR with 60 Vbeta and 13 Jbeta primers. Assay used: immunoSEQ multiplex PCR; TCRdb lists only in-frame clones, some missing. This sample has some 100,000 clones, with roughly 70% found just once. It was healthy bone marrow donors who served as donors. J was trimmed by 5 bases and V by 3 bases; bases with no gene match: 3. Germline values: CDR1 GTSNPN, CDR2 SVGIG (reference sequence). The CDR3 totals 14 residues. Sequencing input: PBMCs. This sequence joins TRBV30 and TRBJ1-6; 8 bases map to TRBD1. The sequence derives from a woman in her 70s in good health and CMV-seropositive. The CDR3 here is CAWRQGEHNSPLHF. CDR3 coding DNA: TGTGCCTGGAGACAGGGGGAACATAATTCACCCCTCCACTTT.